A selection of T cell receptor beta chains follows, all from one sample in a study of T cell repertoires in cytomegalovirus infection. TCRdb re-called the reads through MiXCR, storing one row per CDR3 protein. The sample holds around 270,000 distinct CDR3 sequences, around 9% seen once. Sequencing was carried out using PBMCs. Receptors originate from a human donor in good health (CMV status not recorded). Some clones in this sample may be carry-over from other donors' samples. Each CDR3 is given with its conserved first and last residue. D genes are given only for firm matches. Rows may omit the clone size; those that give it use once, few, many or a size class.

V gene	J gene	D gene	clone size	CDR3 DNA	CDR3 protein
TRBV5-4	TRBJ2-2	TRBD2	few	TGTGCCAGCAGCAGAGGGACTAGCGTACGGACGGGAGAGGAGCTGTTTTTT	CASSRGTSVRTGEELFF
TRBV7-2	TRBJ2-7	-	many	TGTGCCAGCAGATCAGGCGGCACAGCCTACGAGCAGTACTTC	CASRSGGTAYEQYF
TRBV7-8	TRBJ1-1	TRBD1	many	TGTGCCAGCAGCTTAGTCTCCAGGGGGCTGACTGAAGCTTTCTTT	CASSLVSRGLTEAFF
TRBV7-2	TRBJ2-5	TRBD2	many	TGTGCCAGTGCGACTAGCGGGGGGGCCGCAGAGACCCAGTACTTC	CASATSGGAAETQYF
TRBV6-2/TRBV6-3	TRBJ2-1	TRBD2	many	TGTGCCAGCAGTTACCAGCCAAGGCTAGCGGGAGCCAATGAGCAGTTCTTC	CASSYQPRLAGANEQFF
TRBV11-2	TRBJ2-7	-	many	TGTGCCAGCAGCGCCATCCCAGCATACGAGCAGTACTTC	CASSAIPAYEQYF
TRBV11-2	TRBJ2-7	-	few	TGTGCCAGCAGTCGAAGCCGACAGCCCCACGAGCAGTACTTC	CASSRSRQPHEQYF
TRBV20-1	TRBJ1-2	-	many	TGCAGTGCTGAGTCATATTCGGACTATGGCTACACCTTC	CSAESYSDYGYTF
TRBV6-2/TRBV6-3	TRBJ2-3	-	few	TGTGCCAGCAGTTGGGGCCGGAGCACAGATACGCAGTATTTT	CASSWGRSTDTQYF
TRBV7-2	TRBJ2-7	-	many	TGTGCCAGCACCAAAAGGGATGGGGGGTCGCTATTCTACGAGCAGTACTTC	CASTKRDGGSLFYEQYF
TRBV2	TRBJ2-6	-	few	TGTGCCAGCAGCCGGGAGGGGGCCAACGTCCTGACTTTC	CASSREGANVLTF
TRBV5-1	TRBJ1-1	-	many	TGCGCCAGCAGCTTGGGGGCAGGGTCTATGGACACTGAAGCTTTCTTT	CASSLGAGSMDTEAFF
TRBV7-2	TRBJ1-4	-	many	TGTGCCAGCAGCCGGGCAACTAATGAAAAACTGTTTTTT	CASSRATNEKLFF
TRBV15	TRBJ1-3	-	many	TGTGCCACCAGCAGTTACGTTCTTGGAAACACCATATATTTT	CATSSYVLGNTIYF
TRBV6-2/TRBV6-3	TRBJ2-7	-	many	TGTGCCAGCAGGCGGACCCAAGGAGGGTACGAGCAGTACTTC	CASRRTQGGYEQYF
TRBV28	TRBJ2-7	TRBD1	few	TGTGCCAGCAGGGCTGGTACCGGGACAGGGGGCGAGCAGTACTTC	CASRAGTGTGGEQYF
TRBV27	TRBJ1-1	-	many	TGTGCCAGCAGTTTATCCCACGGGGTTCGAGCTTTCTTT	CASSLSHGVRAFF
TRBV12-3/TRBV12-4	TRBJ1-1	-	few	TGTGCCAGCAGTCCCCGGGCAGGGAGGGACACTGAAGCTTTCTTT	CASSPRAGRDTEAFF
TRBV6-8	TRBJ1-6	-	many	TGTGCCAGCAGGCGGGGGTTTTCACCCCTCCACTTT	CASRRGFSPLHF
TRBV20-1	TRBJ1-1	-	few	TGCAGTGCTAGAGATTGGGGGGGGGGGAACACTGAAGCTTTCTTT	CSARDWGGGNTEAFF
TRBV19	TRBJ2-1	TRBD1	many	TGTGCCAGTAGTATAATTTCTCGGAGGACAGGGCCCTACAATGAGCAGTTCTTC	CASSIISRRTGPYNEQFF
TRBV6-1	TRBJ2-7	-	few	TGTGCCAGCAGCCGGGACTGGGGGACGGAGCAGTACTTC	CASSRDWGTEQYF
TRBV18	TRBJ1-5	-	many	TGTGCCAGCTCACCGGGACGGAGCAATCAGCCCCAGCATTTT	CASSPGRSNQPQHF
TRBV28	TRBJ1-4	-	-	TGTGCCAGCAGCTCATACTCAACTAATGAAAAACTGTTTTTT	CASSSYSTNEKLFF
TRBV7-6	TRBJ2-3	-	many	TGTGCCAGCAGCTTAGGGGGAACGCAGTATTTT	CASSLGGTQYF
TRBV7-2	TRBJ2-5	-	many	TGTGCCAGCAGGGCAGGGATGGTACAGACCCAGTACTTC	CASRAGMVQTQYF
TRBV6-2/TRBV6-3	TRBJ1-5	TRBD1	many	TGTGCCAGCAAGGACAGGGTTAATCAGCCCCAGCATTTT	CASKDRVNQPQHF
TRBV19	TRBJ1-5	-	-	TGTGCCAGTACCCCCAACGCAAATCAGCCCCAGCATTTT	CASTPNANQPQHF
TRBV28	TRBJ2-6	-	many	TGTGCCAGCAGTTTAGTCAGGACCTCTGGGGCCAACGTCCTGACTTTC	CASSLVRTSGANVLTF
TRBV27	TRBJ2-7	TRBD2	many	TGTGCCAGCAGTCCCTTGGCGGGAGAGTACGAGCAGTACTTC	CASSPLAGEYEQYF
TRBV7-8	TRBJ1-1	-	many	TGTGCCAGCAGCTTAGGGCATGTCGACACTGAAGCTTTCTTT	CASSLGHVDTEAFF
TRBV7-2	TRBJ1-1	-	many	TGTGCCAGCAGCTTGGAGAGTGGGCAGGGGAACACTGAAGCTTTCTTT	CASSLESGQGNTEAFF
TRBV7-9	TRBJ2-5	TRBD2	many	TGTGCCAGCACCCGGCGGGGGGAAGAGACCCAGTACTTC	CASTRRGEETQYF
TRBV24-1	TRBJ2-3	TRBD1	-	TGTGCCACCAGTGATAAGACAGGGGTGGGCACAGATACGCAGTATTTT	CATSDKTGVGTDTQYF
TRBV19	TRBJ1-5	-	-	TGTGCCAGCACCCTAGAGGGGATCGCCAATCAGCCCCAGCATTTT	CASTLEGIANQPQHF
TRBV7-2	TRBJ1-5	TRBD1	many	TGTGCCAGCAGCTTAGTCGGGACGGCCAGGGGGAGCAATCAGCCCCAGCATTTT	CASSLVGTARGSNQPQHF
TRBV6-2/TRBV6-3	TRBJ1-5	-	once	TGTGCCAGCAGGAAGGGGGTTGAGCAGCAGCCCCAGCATTTT	CASRKGVEQQPQHF
TRBV7-8	TRBJ1-3	TRBD1	many	TGTGCCAGCCGACAGGGGCACTCTGGAAACACCATATATTTT	CASRQGHSGNTIYF
TRBV4-3	TRBJ2-1	-	few	TGCGCCAGCAGCCAAGAGACAGGTGCGCAGTTCTTC	CASSQETGAQFF
TRBV7-2	TRBJ2-7	-	many	TGTGCCAGCGCCCCCCCGGGATCCTCCTACGAGCAGTACTTC	CASAPPGSSYEQYF
TRBV28	TRBJ1-5	TRBD1	-	TGTGCCAGCAGTAAAAGGACAGGTGGGGGATATCAGCCCCAGCATTTT	CASSKRTGGGYQPQHF
TRBV10-3	TRBJ2-3	-	few	TGTGCCATCAGTGAGCCCGGGACCCAAAGCCGGACCGGGACCACCACAGATACGCAGTATTTT	CAISEPGTQSRTGTTTDTQYF